Listed below are T cell receptor beta chains from one sample, sequenced in a study of Tregs in tolerant kidney transplant recipients. Assay: immunoSEQ multiplex PCR; the TCRdb copy retains only in-frame clones and omits some. This table has fewer than 80,000 clones, roughly 98% appearing once. The sequences come from CD4+ T cells from blood, collected before the transplant. The receptors here all came from a human donor who received a combined kidney and bone marrow transplant. The CDR3 runs from the conserved cysteine through the conserved F or W. The D gene is left open where the match is weak. Not every row has a clone size; where given, it reads once, few, many or a size class.

d_call	clone_size	v_call	j_call	cdr3_nt	cdr3_aa
.	.	TRBV19	TRBJ2-2	TGTGCCAGTAGTCTAGGGACACCAGGGTACACCGGGGAGCTGTTTTTT	CASSLGTPGYTGELFF
TRBD2	.	TRBV7-2	TRBJ2-7	TGTGCCAGCAGCTTAGAACTAGCGGGCAACTACGAGCAGTACTTC	CASSLELAGNYEQYF
.	once	TRBV7-9	TRBJ1-6	TGTGCCAGCAGCTTAGCGGAGAATTCACCCCTCCACTTT	CASSLAENSPLHF
TRBD1	.	TRBV7-2	TRBJ2-3	TGTGCCAGCAGCCTCAGGGGGCAGGACACAGATACGCAGTATTTT	CASSLRGQDTDTQYF
TRBD1	.	TRBV5-4	TRBJ1-2	TGTGCCAGCAGCATCCGGGACAGGTTATATGGCTACACCTTC	CASSIRDRLYGYTF
.	.	TRBV2	TRBJ1-1	TGTGCCAGCAGTAAAGACAGGAGCACTGAAGCTTTCTTT	CASSKDRSTEAFF
TRBD1	.	TRBV27	TRBJ2-4	TGTGCCAGCAGTCCCCGGGACAGGGGTGTCAACATTCAGTACTTC	CASSPRDRGVNIQYF
.	few	TRBV19	TRBJ1-1	TGTGCCAGTAGTACGTCCGTGAACACTGAAGCTTTCTTT	CASSTSVNTEAFF
TRBD2	.	TRBV4-3	TRBJ2-3	TGCGCCAGCAGCCAAGAAGGACTAGCGGGAGTTGGTACAGATACGCAGTATTTT	CASSQEGLAGVGTDTQYF
.	.	TRBV6-1	TRBJ2-1	TGTGCCAGCAGTGTTGAAATTAGCTCCTACAATGAGCAGTTCTTC	CASSVEISSYNEQFF
TRBD2	.	TRBV25-1	TRBJ2-1	TGTGCCAGCAGTGAGGTAGCGGGGGGATACAATGAGCAGTTCTTC	CASSEVAGGYNEQFF
TRBD1	.	TRBV9	TRBJ1-2	TGTGCCAGCAGCGAAGGACAGGCCGAACTCTATGGCTACACCTTC	CASSEGQAELYGYTF
.	.	TRBV27	TRBJ1-2	TGTGCCAGCGGCCAACTCGACGGGAACTATGGCTACACCTTC	CASGQLDGNYGYTF
TRBD2	.	TRBV11-2	TRBJ2-1	TGTGCCAGCAGCTTAGTGCTAGCGGGGGGGCGCCACAATGAGCAGTTCTTC	CASSLVLAGGRHNEQFF
.	.	TRBV5-4	TRBJ1-1	TGTGCCAGCAGCTCCTATATGAACACTGAAGCTTTCTTT	CASSSYMNTEAFF
TRBD2	.	TRBV9	TRBJ2-3	TGTGCCAGCAGCGGCGGGGGTAGCACAGATACGCAGTATTTT	CASSGGGSTDTQYF
TRBD2	.	TRBV28	TRBJ2-5	TGTGCCAGCAGTTTGTATCGGGCTCTCGGGGGGGAGACCCAGTACTTC	CASSLYRALGGETQYF
TRBD1	.	TRBV6-1	TRBJ2-5	TGTGCCAGCAGTGAAACGGGACAGTATCAAGAGACCCAGTACTTC	CASSETGQYQETQYF
TRBD2	.	TRBV18	TRBJ2-2	TGTGCCAGCTCACCTCGGACTAGCGGGAACACCGGGGAGCTGTTTTTT	CASSPRTSGNTGELFF
TRBD2	.	TRBV7-3	TRBJ2-3	TGTGCCAGCAGCACAACTAGCGGCACAGATACGCAGTATTTT	CASSTTSGTDTQYF
.	.	TRBV4-1	TRBJ1-5	TGCGCCAGCAGCCAAGGTCTGGCAGGGAAGGGTCAGCCCCAGCATTTT	CASSQGLAGKGQPQHF